One sample yielded the 28 T cell receptor beta chains listed below, sequenced in a study of chemoradiotherapy in HPV16-positive cancers. The assay was immunoSEQ multiplex PCR, and TCRdb's table has in-frame clones only and misses some. The table lists roughly 4,100 clones, roughly 85% of them singletons. Sequencing was performed on tumor tissue, taken from a patient who underwent chemoradiotherapy. These receptors originate from a human donor with HPV-associated anogenital cancer.

The chain couples TRBV7-2 to TRBJ2-5, with D tentatively TRBD2 (5 bases). The V and J ends lost 5 bases and 1 base respectively, with 8 bases between them. CDR1 and CDR2 (germline): SGHTA, FQGNSA. The CDR3 is 13 amino acids. CDR3 sequence reads: CASSVRGQETQYF. CDR3 in DNA: TGTGCCAGCAGCGTCCGGGGCCAAGAGACCCAGTACTTC.

As DNA, the CDR3 is TGTGCCAGCAGTGACTCGGGACAGGGTACCTACAATGAGCAGTTCTTC. Its protein product is CASSDSGQGTYNEQFF. This rearrangement joins TRBV6-4 to TRBJ2-1; 9 nucleotides align to TRBD1. The CDR3 consists of 16 residues. After removal of 0 bases from V and 2 bases from J, the junction contained 2 bases not matched to a gene. Germline V gives CDR1 MRHNA, CDR2 SNTAGT.

The chain combines TRBV11-2 with TRBJ2-7; no clear D. Germline V gene data show CDR1 as SGHAT and CDR2 as FQNNGV. CDR3 length equals 12 residues. V shed 5 bases and J shed 3 bases, with 8 bases lying between them. The CDR3 sequence: CASSELGYEQYF. CDR3 DNA sequence: TGTGCCAGCAGCGAATTGGGCTACGAGCAGTACTTC. Based on the CDR3 plus reference TRBV11-2 and TRBJ2-7, the full variable domain is EAGVAQSPRYKIIEKRQSVAFWCNPISGHATLYWYQQILGQGPKLLIQFQNNGVVDDSQLPKDRFSAERLKGVDSTLKIQPAKLEDSAVYLCASSELGYEQYFGPGTRLTVT.

This chain joins TRBV7-6 and TRBJ1-4; D is uncertain. Trimming removed 5 bases from V and 0 bases from J, with 7 bases in between. The CDR3 totals 14 residues. Germline lookup yields CDR1 SGHVS and CDR2 FNYEAQ. The CDR3 coding sequence is TGTGCCAGCAGCCGCTGGGCAACTAATGAAAAACTGTTTTTT. This sequence encodes CASSRWATNEKLFF.

The chain couples TRBV5-1 to TRBJ2-2; the D gene is possibly TRBD2 (5 bases). This CDR3 region has 14 residues. Between the trimmed V and J ends, which lost 3 bases and 5 bases, there was a span of 11 bases. CDR1 and CDR2 from the germline V gene are SGHRS and YFSETQ. The CDR3 nucleotides read TGCGCCAGCAGCTCGGCAAGGAGGACCGGGGAGCTGTTTTTT. As protein: CASSSARRTGELFF.

Worth noting for this clone: At one end the junction does not follow the germline gene, possibly because of a read error. V is TRBV5-1 and J is TRBJ2-1; D is perhaps TRBD1 (5 bases). Looked up from germline, CDR1 is SGHRS and CDR2 is YFSETQ. The CDR3 loop spans 13 amino acids. CDR3 nucleotides: TGCGCCAGCAGCCCGGACACCTATAATGAGCAGTTCTTC. Encoded protein: CASSPDTYNEQFF.

The chain is built from TRBV18 and TRBJ2-1; D is unclear. The germline V gene encodes CDR1 KGHSH and CDR2 LQKENI. CDR3 length: 11 amino acids. V lost 4 bases, J lost 4 bases, and 2 bases lay in between. The CDR3 region is CASSLYNEQFF. For the CDR3, the DNA is TGTGCCAGCTCACTATACAATGAGCAGTTCTTC.

The chain employs TRBV7-9 and TRBJ2-2; unclear D gene. The germline CDR1 and CDR2 sequences are SEHNR and FQNEAQ (reference sequence). V dropped 6 bases and J dropped 4 bases, with 15 bases sitting between them. The CDR3 spans 15 residues. CDR3 DNA sequence: TGTGCCAGCAGTTGGGATTTCGGTCCCACCGGGGAGCTGTTTTTT. It specifies CASSWDFGPTGELFF. The full variable domain, with the rest looked up from reference TRBV7-9 and TRBJ2-2, is DTGVSQNPRHKITKRGQNVTFRCDPISEHNRLYWYRQTLGQGPEFLTYFQNEAQLEKSRLLSDRFSAERPKGSFSTLEIQRTEQGDSAMYLCASSWDFGPTGELFFGEGSRLTVL.

The chain couples TRBV4-3 to TRBJ2-2, with D unresolved. The CDR3 is 14 amino acids. Looked up from germline, CDR1 is LGHNA and CDR2 is YSLEER. V was cut by 0 bases and J by 7 bases, with 9 bases left in between. Here the CDR3 DNA reads TGCGCCAGCAGCCAAGATCTCGAAGTCGGGGAGCTGTTTTTT. This encodes CASSQDLEVGELFF.

The rearrangement links TRBV28 to TRBJ1-3; perhaps TRBD1 as D (6 bases). The CDR3 runs 15 residues. Germline CDR1 reads MDHEN; CDR2 reads SYDVKM. Trimming left V 7 bases short and J 2 bases short, with 15 bases between. CDR3 region: CASIEGGLAGNTIYF. CDR3 nucleotides: TGTGCCAGCATCGAGGGGGGCCTAGCTGGAAACACCATATATTTT. Using reference TRBV28 and TRBJ1-3 for the parts outside the CDR3, the full variable domain is DVKVTQSSRYLVKRTGEKVFLECVQDMDHENMFWYRQDPGLGLRLIYFSYDVKMKEKGDIPEGYSVSREKKERFSLILESASTNQTSMYLCASIEGGLAGNTIYFGEGSWLTVV.

V and J are TRBV7-2 and TRBJ2-5; D gene uncertain. Trimming stripped 6 bases from V and 5 bases from J, with 13 bases between. The CDR3 has 13 amino acids. The germline V gene has CDR1 SGHTA and CDR2 FQGNSA. In DNA, the CDR3 is TGTGCCAGCAGACCCATGCCCGGCGAGACCCAGTACTTC. This codes for CASRPMPGETQYF.

V and J are TRBV27 and TRBJ2-3; D is undetermined. CDR1 and CDR2 from the germline V gene are MNHEY and SMNVEV (reference sequence). The length of the CDR3 is 14 residues. Trimming left V 4 bases short and J 5 bases short, with 13 bases between. The CDR3 protein is CASSSFFMVDTQYF. As DNA, the CDR3 is TGTGCCAGCAGTTCATTCTTCATGGTAGATACGCAGTATTTT.

This clone rates as large. The chain links TRBV2 to TRBJ1-5; 7 bases match TRBD1. In germline, CDR1 is SNHLY, CDR2 FYNNEI. This CDR3 is built from 15 residues. The junction had 10 bases not matched to a gene; V was cut back by 5 bases and J by 6 bases. The CDR3 is CASSRDSTGVQPQHF. Written as DNA, the CDR3 is TGTGCCAGCAGTCGGGACAGTACGGGGGTTCAGCCCCAGCATTTT.

The chain uses TRBV11-1 and TRBJ2-5; 8 positions agree with TRBD2. Germline V gene lookup returns CDR1 SGHAT and CDR2 FQDESV (reference sequence). The V gene end was trimmed by 3 bases and the J gene end by 2 bases; junction bases not matched to a gene: 2. The CDR3 length is 14 residues. In nucleotides, the CDR3 is TGTGCCAGCAGCTTTCGGGGGGGTCAAGAGACCCAGTACTTC. This gives the protein CASSFRGGQETQYF.

The chain uses TRBV5-1 and TRBJ2-5, with 9 bases identical to TRBD2. Trimming cost V 3 bases and J 2 bases; bases outside gene matches: 5. Germline V CDR1 and CDR2: SGHRS, YFSETQ. This CDR3 has 15 residues. CDR3 in DNA: TGCGCCAGCAGCTCGGCGGGAGGGTTACAAGAGACCCAGTACTTC. It encodes CASSSAGGLQETQYF. Full variable domain (outside the CDR3, taken from reference TRBV5-1 and TRBJ2-5): KAGVTQTPRYLIKTRGQQVTLSCSPISGHRSVSWYQQTPGQGLQFLFEYFSETQRNKGNFPGRFSGRQFSNSRSEMNVSTLELGDSALYLCASSSAGGLQETQYFGPGTRLLVL.

The gene calls are TRBV7-3 and TRBJ2-6; D is unclear. V lost 9 bases and J 0 bases, leaving 9 bases between the germline ends. Germline CDR1 is SGHTA and CDR2 is FQGTGA. CDR3 size: 14 residues. The CDR3 protein is CASGPDSGANVLTF. The CDR3 nucleotides read TGTGCCAGTGGACCGGACTCTGGGGCCAACGTCCTGACTTTC.

The chain recombines TRBV5-6 with TRBJ1-2; 9 nucleotides match TRBD1. J gave up 7 bases and V 3 bases, and 4 bases lay outside the gene matches. The CDR3 contains 13 residues. Germline V lookup: CDR1 SGHDT, CDR2 YYEEEE. This CDR3 is CASSYRGLPGYTF. The CDR3 DNA is TGTGCCAGCAGCTACAGGGGGCTCCCTGGCTACACCTTC.

This chain joins TRBV5-1 and TRBJ2-2, with 7 bases identical to TRBD1. Trimming removed 4 bases from V and 0 bases from J; junction bases left unmatched: 3. Germline V gene sequence: CDR1 SGHRS, CDR2 YFSETQ. The CDR3 is 15 residues long. CDR3 bases: TGCGCCAGCAGCGGACAGGCCGCGAACACCGGGGAGCTGTTTTTT. Translated, it gives CASSGQAANTGELFF.

The rearrangement uses TRBV14 and TRBJ2-1, with D maybe TRBD2 (6 bases). Trimming left V 3 bases short and J 8 bases short, with 11 bases between. The V gene's germline CDR1 is SGHDN and CDR2 FVKESK. The CDR3 extends over 13 amino acids. The CDR3: CASSHTSFYEQFF. For the CDR3, the DNA is TGTGCCAGCAGCCACACTAGCTTCTATGAGCAGTTCTTC.

The CDR3 spells CATSRGRVSNYGYTF. CDR3 bases: TGTGCCACCAGCAGAGGGCGGGTGTCTAACTATGGCTACACCTTC. The V call is TRBV15, the J call TRBJ1-2; no reliable D call. Germline lookup yields CDR1 LNHNV and CDR2 YYDKDF (reference sequence). V was clipped by 1 base and J by 0 bases, with 9 bases between them. The CDR3 is made up of 15 amino acids.

Written as DNA, the CDR3 is TGTGCCAGCAGTAAATCCCCAAGCCCGGGGGCGCGTTTTAATGGCAATCAGCCCCAGCATTTT. This codes for CASSKSPSPGARFNGNQPQHF. V and J are TRBV27 and TRBJ1-5; maybe TRBD1 (6 bases). V lost 5 bases and J 2 bases, leaving 31 bases between the germline ends. There are 21 residues in the CDR3. Germline V lookup: CDR1 MNHEY, CDR2 SMNVEV (reference sequence).

The J gene is TRBJ1-1, the V gene TRBV30, with D perhaps TRBD1 (5 bases). The CDR3 has 12 amino acids. Germline CDR1 is GTSNPN and CDR2 is SVGIG (reference sequence). Trimming removed 3 bases from V and 1 base from J, with 6 bases in between. The CDR3 DNA is TGTGCCTGGAGGAGGGGGAACACTGAAGCTTTCTTT. This encodes CAWRRGNTEAFF.

The chain employs TRBV5-1 and TRBJ1-5, with D unresolved. V shed 0 bases and J shed 0 bases, with 7 bases lying between them. The CDR3 has 15 residues. Germline V lookup: CDR1 SGHRS, CDR2 YFSETQ. The CDR3 nucleotides are TGCGCCAGCAGCTTGGAAGGAAATAGCAATCAGCCCCAGCATTTT. This encodes CASSLEGNSNQPQHF.

This clone showed up just a few times. The V and J genes are TRBV27 and TRBJ1-5; the D gene is possibly TRBD1 (5 bases). This CDR3 contains 14 residues. The ends were cut back, 8 bases at V and 7 bases at J, with 18 bases in the middle. CDR1 MNHEY and CDR2 SMNVEV come from the germline V gene (reference sequence). For the CDR3, the DNA is TGTGCCAGCTCCCTGGTGGGGGGAGGGCAGCCCCAGCATTTT. Translated: CASSLVGGGQPQHF.

The chain joins TRBV28 to TRBJ2-3; 8 nucleotides agree with TRBD1. This CDR3 has 15 amino acids. CDR1 is MDHEN, CDR2 SYDVKM, per germline. V was clipped by 3 bases and J by 6 bases; unmatched bases: 8. In nucleotides, the CDR3 is TGTGCCAGCAGTTTTGGTCAGGGGGCGTTCGATACGCAGTATTTT. This translates into CASSFGQGAFDTQYF.

This clone was recorded a few times. The chain combines TRBV19 with TRBJ1-2; 8 bases are shared with TRBD1. The CDR3 totals 13 residues. The germline gives CDR1 LNHDA, CDR2 SQIVND (reference sequence). The junction had 7 bases not matched to a gene; V was cut back by 5 bases and J by 8 bases. CDR3 sequence reads: CASSPQGARGYTF. Written as DNA, the CDR3 is TGTGCCAGTAGTCCCCAGGGGGCGCGAGGCTACACCTTC.

This rearrangement joins TRBV9 to TRBJ2-1, with TRBD1 as a possible D gene (6 bases). The CDR3 contains 15 residues. Trimming stripped 0 bases from V and 2 bases from J, with 9 bases between. Germline V gives CDR1 SGDLS, CDR2 YYNGEE. The CDR3 sequence is CASSVDWGPYNEQFF. For the CDR3, the DNA is TGTGCCAGCAGCGTAGACTGGGGGCCCTACAATGAGCAGTTCTTC.

The chain has TRBV2 and TRBJ2-5; 11 bases fit TRBD2. CDR1 and CDR2 from the germline V gene are SNHLY and FYNNEI. The V and J ends lost 8 bases and 0 bases, in that order; junction bases with no gene match: 8. The length of the CDR3 is 16 residues. The CDR3 DNA reads as TGTGCCAGCTTTCTAGCGGGAGGCTTGTACCAAGAGACCCAGTACTTC. This sequence encodes CASFLAGGLYQETQYF. Supplemented by reference TRBV2 and TRBJ2-5, the full variable domain reads EPEVTQTPSHQVTQMGQEVILRCVPISNHLYFYWYRQILGQKVEFLVSFYNNEISEKSEIFDDQFSVERPDGSNFTLKIRSTKLEDSAMYFCASFLAGGLYQETQYFGPGTRLLVL.